The 18 T cell receptor beta chains below come from one sample, sequenced in a study of PD-L1 blockade in urothelial cancer. Measured with immunoSEQ multiplex PCR; TCRdb has only the in-frame clones, and not every one. This sample yields 40,000 or so clones, of which approximately 82% are seen a single time; over 10% belongs to the top ten. Time point in this sample: peripheral blood 6 weeks after treatment start. Material: PBMCs, obtained around atezolizumab (anti-PD-L1) treatment. These receptors all stem from a man in his fifties or sixties with urothelial cancer.

The chain combines TRBV28 with TRBJ1-1, with 10 bases identical to TRBD1. This CDR3 spans 17 amino acids. The germline CDR1 and CDR2 sequences are MDHEN and SYDVKM. V shed 4 bases, J shed 1 base, and the junction held 9 bases outside the gene matches. The CDR3 is CASSSNPGTGENTEAFF. The CDR3 coding sequence is TGTGCCAGCAGTTCCAATCCCGGGACAGGGGAGAACACTGAAGCTTTCTTT.

The chain links TRBV12-2 to TRBJ2-5; TRBD1 is the table's D call, not checked against the DNA. TRBV12-2 is assigned pseudogene status. The CDR3 is 15 amino acids. CDR3 sequence: CASRLYSIDIETQYF. CDR3 in DNA: TGTGCAAGTCGCTTATACTCGATTGACATAGAGACCCAGTACTTC.

This clone was picked up a small number of times. The chain couples TRBV4-1 to TRBJ2-6, with 7 bases aligning to TRBD1. Germline V lookup: CDR1 MGHRA, CDR2 YSYEKL. The V segment lost 6 bases and the J segment 0 bases; nucleotides outside the gene matches: 14. The CDR3 consists of 19 residues. The CDR3 region is CASRTPLTQGPSGANVLTF. The CDR3 region has the DNA TGCGCCAGCAGAACACCCCTCACACAGGGGCCCTCTGGGGCCAACGTCCTGACTTTC.

This chain connects TRBV27 to TRBJ2-7, with 12 bases identical to TRBD2. The germline CDR1 and CDR2 sequences are MNHEY and SMNVEV (reference sequence). With 4 bases clipped from V and 3 bases from J, the junction kept 7 bases outside the gene matches. CDR3 size: 16 residues. For the CDR3, the DNA is TGTGCCAGCAGTTCCCTAGCGGGAGGGATGTTCTACGAGCAGTACTTC. Protein sequence: CASSSLAGGMFYEQYF.

The rearrangement links TRBV19 to TRBJ1-1, with TRBD1 identical over 7 bases. J was trimmed by 0 bases and V by 5 bases; bases with no gene match: 9. The CDR3 is 16 amino acids. Germline V gives CDR1 LNHDA, CDR2 SQIVND (reference sequence). The CDR3 DNA reads as TGTGCCAGTAGTTACGGGACAGATTCCATGAACACTGAAGCTTTCTTT. It specifies CASSYGTDSMNTEAFF.

The V call is TRBV7-2, the J call TRBJ2-1; 11 bases align to TRBD2. CDR3 size: 16 residues. V dropped 6 bases and J dropped 5; count of bases not matched to a gene: 9. In germline, CDR1 is SGHTA, CDR2 FQGNSA. CDR3 sequence reads: CASRSTRLAGNNEQFF. CDR3 nucleotides: TGTGCCAGCAGATCAACTCGACTAGCGGGAAACAATGAGCAGTTCTTC.

The gene calls are TRBV14 and TRBJ1-4, with D unresolved. Trimming took off 4 bases at V and 7 bases at J, with 16 bases between the two ends. CDR3 length equals 15 residues. From germline, CDR1 is SGHDN and CDR2 FVKESK. The CDR3 loop is CASSPLFATLEKLFF. DNA for the CDR3: TGTGCCAGCAGCCCCCTGTTCGCGACTCTTGAAAAACTGTTTTTT.

The genes are TRBV7-2 and TRBJ1-5; 7 positions match TRBD1. The CDR3 loop spans 16 amino acids. The germline CDR1 and CDR2 sequences are SGHTA and FQGNSA. The V and J ends lost 4 bases and 0 bases, in that order; junction bases with no gene match: 6. The CDR3 sequence: CASSSRGQDSNQPQHF. CDR3 bases: TGTGCCAGCAGCTCACGAGGACAGGATAGCAATCAGCCCCAGCATTTT.

This sequence joins TRBV6-5 and TRBJ2-2; a possible D gene is TRBD1 (6 bases). The CDR3 is 12 amino acids. Trimming stripped 6 bases from V and 5 bases from J, with 7 bases between. Germline assignment: CDR1 MNHEY and CDR2 SVGAGI. The CDR3 nucleotides read TGTGCCAGCAGGAGGGGGACCGGGGAGCTGTTTTTT. This codes for CASRRGTGELFF.

CDR3 bases: TGTGCCATCAGTGATCAGAATACGCAGTATTTT. It is translated as CAISDQNTQYF. The chain carries TRBV10-3 and TRBJ2-3; D is undetermined. The germline V gene has CDR1 ENHRY and CDR2 SYGVKD. The CDR3 runs to 11 residues. The V and J ends lost 3 bases and 7 bases respectively, with 5 bases between them.

The chain carries TRBV9 and TRBJ2-3, with 7 bases identical to TRBD1. J was trimmed by 3 bases and V by 3 bases; bases with no gene match: 4. Germline-derived CDR1 and CDR2 are SGDLS and YYNGEE. CDR3 length: 14 residues. The CDR3 loop reads CASSDPTGTDTQYF. CDR3 coding DNA: TGTGCCAGCAGCGACCCGACAGGGACAGATACGCAGTATTTT.

Note on this clone: Relative to the germline gene, one junction end is altered; a read error may explain this. This chain links TRBV11-2 with TRBJ2-5; 7 bases line up with TRBD1. The CDR3 has 16 amino acids. Germline CDR1 reads SGHAT; CDR2 reads FQNNGV. The CDR3 spells CASSETTGAFEEAQYF. Written as DNA, the CDR3 is TGTGCCAGCAGCGAGACAACAGGGGCTTTCGAAGAGGCCCAGTACTTC.

The V and J genes are TRBV19 and TRBJ2-1; 7 bases agree with TRBD2. V lost 7 bases and J lost 0; bases outside the gene matches: 6. CDR1 is LNHDA and CDR2 is SQIVND in the germline V gene (reference sequence). This CDR3 is built from 15 residues. The CDR3 loop is CASKQRGSSYNEQFF. CDR3 in DNA: TGTGCCAGTAAACAGCGGGGCAGCTCCTACAATGAGCAGTTCTTC.

The genes are TRBV7-2 and TRBJ2-7; 8 bases map to TRBD2. Losses at the gene ends were 4 bases for V and 7 bases for J; bases not matched to a gene: 6. The CDR3 length is 13 residues. Germline CDR1 reads SGHTA; CDR2 reads FQGNSA. The CDR3, as DNA: TGTGCCAGCAGCTCCGGACTAGCTGGGGAGCAGTACTTC. Translated, it gives CASSSGLAGEQYF.

This sequence joins TRBV29-1 and TRBJ1-3; D remains ambiguous. Germline assignment: CDR1 SQVTM and CDR2 ANQGSEA. This CDR3 spans 12 amino acids. The V gene lost 7 bases and the J gene lost 3 bases, with 10 bases spanning the gap. The chain's CDR3 is CSAGLDGNTIYF. In DNA form, the CDR3 reads TGCAGCGCAGGACTGGATGGAAACACCATATATTTT.

The rearrangement links TRBV6-5 to TRBJ2-7; 8 bases fit TRBD1. J gave up 3 bases and V 7 bases, and 8 bases lay outside the gene matches. Germline V gives CDR1 MNHEY, CDR2 SVGAGI. The CDR3 loop spans 14 amino acids. The CDR3, as DNA: TGTGCCAGCACCTGGGACAGGCTAGGCTACGAGCAGTACTTC. As protein: CASTWDRLGYEQYF.

J is TRBJ1-6 and V is TRBV5-1; 7 bases agree with TRBD1. The CDR3 is 14 amino acids. CDR1 is SGHRS and CDR2 is YFSETQ in the germline V gene. Trimming took 5 bases from V and 8 from J; bases not matched to a gene: 7. The CDR3 sequence is CASRGQAGDSPLHF. The CDR3 nucleotides are TGCGCCAGCAGAGGACAGGCAGGAGATTCACCCCTCCACTTT. Full variable domain (missing parts from reference TRBV5-1 and TRBJ1-6): KAGVTQTPRYLIKTRGQQVTLSCSPISGHRSVSWYQQTPGQGLQFLFEYFSETQRNKGNFPGRFSGRQFSNSRSEMNVSTLELGDSALYLCASRGQAGDSPLHFGNGTRLTVT.

This clone came up a few times. V and J are TRBV19 and TRBJ2-5, with D perhaps TRBD2 (5 bases). Germline V gene data show CDR1 as LNHDA and CDR2 as SQIVND (reference sequence). V lost 1 base and J 3 bases, leaving 6 bases between the germline ends. There are 13 residues in the CDR3. CDR3 sequence: CASSIGGKETQYF. In nucleotides, the CDR3 is TGTGCCAGTAGTATAGGAGGGAAAGAGACCCAGTACTTC.